A single sample gave rise to the 9 T cell receptor beta chains below, sequenced in a study of cytomegalovirus exposure and HLA in healthy donors. The repertoire was sequenced with immunoSEQ multiplex PCR; TCRdb's copy has only in-frame clones and lacks some. The sample yields roughly 180,000 clones, 75% to 90% seen once. The sample comprised PBMCs. These receptors all stem from a man between 18 and 35 years old in good health and CMV-seropositive.

The rearrangement uses TRBV7-8 and TRBJ1-1; 11 bases agree with TRBD1. Germline loops: CDR1 SGHVS, CDR2 FQNEAQ. Losses at the gene ends were 6 bases for V and 2 bases for J; bases not matched to a gene: 8. The CDR3 is 16 residues long. The CDR3 sequence is CASSPVGQGVNTEAFF. The DNA of the CDR3 is TGTGCCAGCAGTCCCGTGGGACAGGGGGTCAACACTGAAGCTTTCTTT.

As for this clone: This specimen includes other DNA sequences encoding the same CDR3. The chain is built from TRBV5-1 and TRBJ2-5; 7 bases are a match to TRBD1. Per the germline V gene, CDR1 is SGHRS and CDR2 is YFSETQ. V lost 0 bases and J lost 2; bases outside the gene matches: 1. The CDR3 has 14 residues. CDR3: CASSLGQGQETQYF. Here the CDR3 DNA reads TGCGCCAGCAGCTTGGGACAGGGACAAGAGACCCAGTACTTC.

CDR3 sequence (DNA): TGCAGCGCAACCGGGACAGGGAGGGAGCTGTTTTTT. This encodes CSATGTGRELFF. The chain is built from TRBV29-1 and TRBJ2-2; 9 bases align to TRBD1. Trimming took 7 bases from V and 9 from J; bases not matched to a gene: 6. This CDR3 has 12 residues. CDR1 SQVTM and CDR2 ANQGSEA come from the germline V gene.

J is TRBJ1-2 and V is TRBV30; D call uncertain. Germline V gene data show CDR1 as GTSNPN and CDR2 as SVGIG (reference sequence). V lost 0 bases and J 4 bases, leaving 15 bases between the germline ends. The CDR3 sequence is 15 residues long. The CDR3 is CAWSVYGSSGYGYTF. The DNA for the CDR3 is TGTGCCTGGAGTGTTTATGGCAGCTCAGGCTATGGCTACACCTTC.

The chain joins TRBV6-1 to TRBJ2-7; D is unresolved. The CDR3 extends over 11 amino acids. Between the trimmed V and J ends, which lost 6 bases and 0 bases, there was a span of 3 bases. Looked up from germline, CDR1 is MNHNS and CDR2 is SASEGT. The CDR3 spells CASRSSYEQYF. The CDR3 DNA is TGTGCCAGCAGGAGCTCCTACGAGCAGTACTTC.

The rearrangement uses TRBV6-5 and TRBJ2-5; TRBD2 matches 7 bases. J lost 3 bases, V lost 5 bases, and 9 bases had no gene match. The germline CDR1 and CDR2 sequences are MNHEY and SVGAGI. This CDR3 is 15 amino acids long. The CDR3 protein is CASSALGGRKETQYF. The CDR3 DNA reads TGTGCCAGCAGTGCCCTGGGAGGGCGGAAAGAGACCCAGTACTTC.

V usage is TRBV28 and J usage is TRBJ1-2; a weak D match, TRBD1 (5 bases). CDR1 MDHEN and CDR2 SYDVKM come from the germline V gene. Between the trimmed V and J ends, which lost 3 bases and 4 bases, there was a span of 21 bases. There are 17 residues in the CDR3. In DNA, the CDR3 is TGTGCCAGCAGTTTGGGAAACAATCAGGGATCAAGCTATGGCTACACCTTC. This translates into CASSLGNNQGSSYGYTF.

This clone has a single count. The genes are TRBV25-1 and TRBJ2-7; 12 nucleotides match TRBD1. The V gene end was trimmed by 4 bases and the J gene end by 1 base; junction bases not matched to a gene: 8. The CDR3 loop spans 17 amino acids. CDR1 and CDR2 (germline): MGHDK, SYGVNS. Here the CDR3 reads CASSVVRDRGPSYEQYF. In DNA form, the CDR3 reads TGTGCCAGCAGTGTCGTCCGGGACAGGGGGCCGTCCTACGAGCAGTACTTC.

This clone was observed a handful of times. J is TRBJ2-7 and V is TRBV7-6; 8 bases fit TRBD2. V was pared by 5 bases and J by 0 bases, with 9 bases of the junction left unmatched. The CDR3 has 16 residues. The germline gives CDR1 SGHVS, CDR2 FNYEAQ. The CDR3 DNA is TGTGCCAGCAGCCTCACCGCCAGCGGGAGCTCCTACGAGCAGTACTTC. The encoded protein is CASSLTASGSSYEQYF.